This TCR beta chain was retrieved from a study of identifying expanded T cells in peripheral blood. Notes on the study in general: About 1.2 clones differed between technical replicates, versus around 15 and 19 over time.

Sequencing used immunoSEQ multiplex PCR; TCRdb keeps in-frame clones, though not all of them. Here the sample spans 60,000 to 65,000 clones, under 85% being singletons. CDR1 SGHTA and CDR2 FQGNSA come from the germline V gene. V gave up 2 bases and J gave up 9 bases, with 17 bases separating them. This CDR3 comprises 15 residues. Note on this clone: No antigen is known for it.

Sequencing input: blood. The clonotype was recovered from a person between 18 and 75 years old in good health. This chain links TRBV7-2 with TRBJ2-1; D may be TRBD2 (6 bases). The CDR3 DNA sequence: TGTGCCAGCAGCTTATTCCGGGAGCCCCCTAGTGAGCAGTTCTTC. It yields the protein CASSLFREPPSEQFF.